Sequencing of this T cell receptor beta chain was carried out in a study of cytomegalovirus exposure and HLA in healthy donors. Notes on the study in general: In vitro confirmation showed three CMV-associated chains to be CMV antigen specific. Presence/absence analyses supposed approximately even sequencing depth among donors. Solely CMV serostatus was available to characterize immune exposure. Based on reports, TCR beta sequences accurately predicted HLA-A and HLA-B alleles for most subjects.

With regard to this clone: Its antigen is not known.

Both 60 Vbeta primers and 13 Jbeta primers went into the PCR. TCRdb's table, derived via immunoSEQ multiplex PCR, lists solely in-frame clones and lacks some. Among some 130,000 clones listed, roughly two thirds were seen once. The specimen was PBMCs. The receptor comes from a man under 40 in good health and CMV-seropositive.

In DNA form, the CDR3 reads TGTGCCAGCAGCCAAGGGCAGGGTTATTGGAACACTGAAGCTTTCTTT. Its protein product is CASSQGQGYWNTEAFF. The V and J genes are TRBV14 and TRBJ1-1; the D gene is possibly TRBD1 (5 bases). Germline loops: CDR1 SGHDN, CDR2 FVKESK. This CDR3 comprises 16 residues. V was cut by 1 base and J by 1 base, with 13 bases left in between.